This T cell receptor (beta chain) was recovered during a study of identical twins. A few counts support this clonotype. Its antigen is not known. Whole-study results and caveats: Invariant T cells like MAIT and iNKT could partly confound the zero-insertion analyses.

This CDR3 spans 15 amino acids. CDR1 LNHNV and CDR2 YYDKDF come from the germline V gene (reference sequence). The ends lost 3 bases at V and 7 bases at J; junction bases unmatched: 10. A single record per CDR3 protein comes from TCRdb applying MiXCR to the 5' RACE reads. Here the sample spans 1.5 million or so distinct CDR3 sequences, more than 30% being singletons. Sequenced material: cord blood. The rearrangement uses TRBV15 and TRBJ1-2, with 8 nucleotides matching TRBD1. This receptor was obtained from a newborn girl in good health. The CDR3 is CATSSEGQASGGYTF. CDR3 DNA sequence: TGTGCCACCAGCAGCGAGGGACAGGCGTCGGGTGGCTACACCTTC.